A selection of T cell receptor beta chains follows, all from one sample in a study of control samples from healthy donors and cancer patients. Measured with immunoSEQ multiplex PCR; TCRdb has only the in-frame clones, and not every one. This table holds some 94,000 clones, 85% to 90% found once. The sample comprised PBMCs. The receptors were gathered from a woman aged 50 to 65 with colorectal cancer. Both conserved end residues are part of each CDR3. The D gene is left open where the match is weak. Only part of the rows carry a size: once, few, many, or a class if the clone is expanded.

>TRBV4-3|.|TRBD1|TRBJ1-2
TGCGCCAGCAGCCAAGCCCCAGGGGGATCCTATGGCTACACCTTC
CASSQAPGGSYGYTF
>TRBV18|once|.|TRBJ2-3
TGTGCCAGCTCACTCAGAGGAACTAGCACAGATACGCAGTATTTT
CASSLRGTSTDTQYF
>TRBV6-2/TRBV6-3|.|TRBD1|TRBJ1-2
TGTGCCAGCAGTTACCGGGGGACAGCCTTAACCACCCTCTTCTATGGCTACACCTTC
CASSYRGTALTTLFYGYTF
>TRBV12-5|.|TRBD2|TRBJ2-3
TGTGCTAGTGGTCCGGGACTAGCGGGGGGCACAGATACGCAGTATTTT
CASGPGLAGGTDTQYF
>TRBV3-1/TRBV3-2|.|.|TRBJ1-4
TGTGCCAGCAGCCCGAACCCCAGCAGGCCTAATGAAAAACTGTTTTTT
CASSPNPSRPNEKLFF
>TRBV6-5|.|TRBD1|TRBJ1-5
TGTGCCAGCAGTTACGTACAGGGGGTCAATCAGCCCCAGCATTTT
CASSYVQGVNQPQHF
>TRBV6-5|.|.|TRBJ1-1
TGTGCCAGCAGTCCCCAGGGACCGGCGAACACTGAAGCTTTCTTT
CASSPQGPANTEAFF
>TRBV9|.|TRBD1|TRBJ1-2
TGTGCCAGCAGCGTAGGGGCAGGGGGCAACTATGGCTACACCTTC
CASSVGAGGNYGYTF
>TRBV3-1/TRBV3-2|.|.|TRBJ2-5
TGTGCCAGCAGCCAAAGGACAGAACAAGAGACCCAGTACTTC
CASSQRTEQETQYF
>TRBV6-2/TRBV6-3|.|TRBD2|TRBJ2-2
TGTGCCAGCAGTTCACTAGCGGGGGGCCCGCCGAACACCGGGGAGCTGTTTTTT
CASSSLAGGPPNTGELFF
>TRBV19|.|.|TRBJ2-1
TGTGCCAGCTCACGGGGGCCTGGGGGGATTAATGAGCAGTTCTTC
CASSRGPGGINEQFF
>TRBV18|.|.|TRBJ1-3
TGTGCCAGCTCACCGAACGACGGTCTGGCCACCATATATTTT
CASSPNDGLATIYF
>TRBV18|.|TRBD1|TRBJ1-5
TGTGCCAGCTCACCCCGGGACAGCGGCAATCAGCCCCAGCATTTT
CASSPRDSGNQPQHF
>TRBV27|.|.|TRBJ2-3
TGTGCCAGCAGGGCGAGACCTTCCTTTGCTTCAGATACGCAGTATTTT
CASRARPSFASDTQYF
>TRBV18|.|.|TRBJ2-1
TGTGCCAGCTCACTGACCGGGAAGGAGCAGTTCTTC
CASSLTGKEQFF
>TRBV24-1|.|.|TRBJ2-3
TGTGCCACCAGTGATTCGAGGGGTACAGATACGCAGTATTTT
CATSDSRGTDTQYF
>TRBV6-5|.|TRBD1|TRBJ1-6
TGTGCCAGCAGGACGGGACAGACCCTCCACTTT
CASRTGQTLHF
>TRBV2|.|.|TRBJ2-3
TGTGCCAGCAGCGCCAGGGTAACAGATACGCAGTATTTT
CASSARVTDTQYF
>TRBV6-6|.|TRBD1|TRBJ1-2
TGTGCCAGCAGTTACGGGACAGGAAACTATGGCTACACCTTC
CASSYGTGNYGYTF
>TRBV25-1|.|.|TRBJ2-2
TGTGCCAGCAGTGAATCGGGGAACACCGGGGAGCTGTTTTTT
CASSESGNTGELFF
>TRBV5-3|.|TRBD1|TRBJ1-5
TGTGCCAGAAGCTCGGACAGGGAAAAGCGACAGCCCCAGCATTTT
CARSSDREKRQPQHF
>TRBV6-6|.|.|TRBJ2-3
TGTGCCAGCAGACCTGGGCCCTACACAGATACGCAGTATTTT
CASRPGPYTDTQYF
>TRBV5-1|once|.|TRBJ1-3
TGCGCCAGCCGCGATGGGGGGTCTGGAAACACCATATATTTT
CASRDGGSGNTIYF
>TRBV5-1|.|TRBD1|TRBJ2-6
TGCGCCAGCAGCTCCACCGGGACAGGGACTGGGGCCAACGTCCTGACTTTC
CASSSTGTGTGANVLTF
>TRBV5-1|once|.|TRBJ2-2
TGCGCCAGCAGCTTGGGGCTAGCAGGCACCGGGGAGCTGTTTTTT
CASSLGLAGTGELFF
>TRBV6-4|.|TRBD2|TRBJ2-1
TGTGCCAGCAGTGACAGGATGGTAGCGGGGGCCAAACCCGAGCAGTTCTTC
CASSDRMVAGAKPEQFF
>TRBV2|.|.|TRBJ2-3
TGTGCCAGCAATGACAGAACCAGCACAGATACGCAGTATTTT
CASNDRTSTDTQYF
>TRBV18|.|.|TRBJ2-2
TGTGCCAGCTCACCATCCCAGGGACATACAGGGGAGCTGTTTTTT
CASSPSQGHTGELFF
>TRBV2|few|.|TRBJ1-6
TGTGCCAGCAGTTCTATGGACAGTCTTTCCTATAATTCACCCCTCCACTTT
CASSSMDSLSYNSPLHF
>TRBV7-9|.|.|TRBJ2-1
TGTGCCAGCAGTGGGATTAGGCGTGGTGAGCAGTTCTTC
CASSGIRRGEQFF
>TRBV5-1|few|.|TRBJ2-6
TGCGCCAGCAGCCTACTTCCCCAGACTGGGGCCAACGTCCTGACTTTC
CASSLLPQTGANVLTF
>TRBV7-3|.|TRBD2|TRBJ2-1
TGTGCCAGCAGCTTAAACGCAGGGAGGGGCAATGAGCAGTTCTTC
CASSLNAGRGNEQFF
>TRBV20-1|.|.|TRBJ1-2
TGCAGTGCCACTGACAGCTATGGCTACACCTTC
CSATDSYGYTF
>TRBV7-2|once|TRBD1|TRBJ2-1
TGTGCCAGCAGCCGGGGGACAGGGCGAGACAATGAGCAGTTCTTC
CASSRGTGRDNEQFF
>TRBV14|few|TRBD1|TRBJ2-5
TGTGCCAGCACAGTTACAGGGGGTACCCGAGAGACCCAGTACTTC
CASTVTGGTRETQYF
>TRBV7-9|.|.|TRBJ1-2
TGTGCCAGCAGCTTCCACGGCCCCCCAACCTATGGCTACACCTTC
CASSFHGPPTYGYTF
>TRBV27|.|TRBD1|TRBJ1-1
TGTGCCAGCAGCAAGGACAGGGGGTACACTGAAGCTTTCTTT
CASSKDRGYTEAFF
>TRBV4-3|.|TRBD1|TRBJ1-4
TGCGCCAGCAGCCAAGGCCGGGACAGGGGCGAAAAACTGTTTTTT
CASSQGRDRGEKLFF
>TRBV21-1|.|.|TRBJ2-1
TGTGCCCCCCCCGGGGGGGGCAATGAGCAGTTCTTC
CAPPGGGNEQFF
>TRBV28|.|TRBD1|TRBJ1-1
TGTGCCAGCAGTATTACGGACAGGGACGCTGAAGCTTTCTTT
CASSITDRDAEAFF
>TRBV10-3|.|.|TRBJ1-1
TGTGCCATCCGTGCACAAGTGAACACTGAAGCTTTCTTT
CAIRAQVNTEAFF
>TRBV6-1|.|.|TRBJ1-5
TGTGCCAGCAGTGAAGCTGTGGTTTATAGCAATCAGCCCCAGCATTTT
CASSEAVVYSNQPQHF
>TRBV9|.|.|TRBJ2-1
TGTGCCAGCAGCGTAGAGCTGGGAGATGAGCAGTTCTTC
CASSVELGDEQFF
>TRBV19|.|.|TRBJ1-1
TGTGCCAGTAGTATGAGACCGACGAACACTGAAGCTTTCTTT
CASSMRPTNTEAFF
>TRBV24-1|.|.|TRBJ2-1
TGTGCCACCAGTGGTCGCGCGTCGTACAATGAGCAGTTCTTC
CATSGRASYNEQFF
>TRBV7-2|.|.|TRBJ1-5
TGTGCCAGCAGTTATACAGCAGGGGACGGTCAGCCCCAGCATTTT
CASSYTAGDGQPQHF
>TRBV14|.|.|TRBJ2-3
TGTGCCAGCAGCCCCCCCGGGACTCTTGGCACAGATACGCAGTATTTT
CASSPPGTLGTDTQYF
>TRBV5-1|.|.|TRBJ1-1
TGCGCCAGCAGCTTGGAGTTGGGTGGGTTGAACACTGAAGCTTTCTTT
CASSLELGGLNTEAFF
>TRBV10-3|.|.|TRBJ1-3
TGTGCCATCACAAACTCTGGAAACACCATATATTTT
CAITNSGNTIYF
>TRBV7-2|.|TRBD1|TRBJ1-2
TGTGCCAGCAGGAAAAGTCAGGGGGAAGGCGGCTACACCTTC
CASRKSQGEGGYTF
>TRBV3-1/TRBV3-2|.|.|TRBJ1-2
TGTGCCAGCAGCCAAGAAGGGCAGGGTGGGCCTCCAAGCTTC
CASSQEGQGGPPSF
>TRBV7-8|.|TRBD1|TRBJ2-1
TGTGCCAGCAGCTTTCGGACAGGAGGCAATGAGCAGTTCTTC
CASSFRTGGNEQFF
>TRBV7-3|.|TRBD1|TRBJ2-5
TGTGCCAGCGGAGAGGGACAGGGAAGTTATGAGACCCAGTACTTC
CASGEGQGSYETQYF
>TRBV2|.|TRBD2|TRBJ2-3
TGTGCCAGCAGTTCTGGAGGGACTAGCGGAGATACGCAGTATTTT
CASSSGGTSGDTQYF
>TRBV5-8|.|.|TRBJ1-1
TGTGCCAGCAGCTGGGGTCGGGCTCAGGCCAATACTGAAGCTTTCTTT
CASSWGRAQANTEAFF